This TCR beta chain came from a study of blood T cell repertoires in COVID-19. Study at large: Acute and convalescent COVID-19 samples came from the United States, Italy and Spain. The analysed material was cDNA or gDNA that came from T cells, B-cell-depleted T cells, or PBMCs.

CDR3 length equals 18 residues. V gave up 5 bases and J gave up 0 bases; unmatched junction bases: 14. Germline CDR1 is SGHAT and CDR2 is FQNNGV. Seattle's cohort entered during active infection and was followed longitudinally. Some clones are missing from TCRdb's copy, which holds only in-frame ones; the method was immunoSEQ multiplex PCR. The table shows 200,000 or so clones, with roughly 90% occurring only once. This receptor was taken from a man in his fifties or sixties with COVID-19, enrolled during active disease. The sample taken for sequencing was peripheral blood. The V call is TRBV11-2, the J call TRBJ2-7; 9 bases are a match to TRBD2. CDR3 region: CASSLTRAYSGSSYEQYF. The DNA of the CDR3 is TGTGCCAGCAGCCTCACCCGGGCCTATAGCGGGAGCTCCTACGAGCAGTACTTC. The complete variable domain, with remaining parts taken from reference TRBV11-2 and TRBJ2-7, reads EAGVAQSPRYKIIEKRQSVAFWCNPISGHATLYWYQQILGQGPKLLIQFQNNGVVDDSQLPKDRFSAERLKGVDSTLKIQPAKLEDSAVYLCASSLTRAYSGSSYEQYFGPGTRLTVT.